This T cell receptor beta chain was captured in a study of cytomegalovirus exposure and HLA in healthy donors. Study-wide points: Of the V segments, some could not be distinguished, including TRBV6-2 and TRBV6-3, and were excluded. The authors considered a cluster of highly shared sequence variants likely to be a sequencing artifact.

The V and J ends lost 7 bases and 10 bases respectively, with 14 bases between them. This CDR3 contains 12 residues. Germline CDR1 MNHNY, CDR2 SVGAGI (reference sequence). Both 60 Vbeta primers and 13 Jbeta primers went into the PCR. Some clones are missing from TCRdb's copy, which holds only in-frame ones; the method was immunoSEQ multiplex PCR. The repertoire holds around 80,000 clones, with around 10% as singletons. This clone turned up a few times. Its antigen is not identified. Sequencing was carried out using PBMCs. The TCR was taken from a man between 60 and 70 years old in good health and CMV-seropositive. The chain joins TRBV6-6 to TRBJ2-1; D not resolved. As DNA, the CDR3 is TGTGCCAGCACCTCTGCGTCTCGCGAGCAGTTCTTC. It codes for CASTSASREQFF.